A selection of T cell receptor beta chains follows, all from one sample in a study of T cell changes during pregnancy in multiple sclerosis. Method: immunoSEQ multiplex PCR; TCRdb's copy keeps in-frame clones and lacks some. The sample lists around 40,000 clones, 89% seen once, with 0.95% to 1.5% in the top ten. The sample here was CD4+ T cells from peripheral blood mononuclear cells, taken in the first trimester of pregnancy. These receptors came from a female donor with multiple sclerosis, enrolled in a pregnancy study. The CDR3 runs from the conserved cysteine through the conserved F or W. The order of the fields is D gene, V gene, clone size, J gene, CDR3 DNA, CDR3 protein. The D gene is left open where the match is weak. The size entry is marked missing in some rows and otherwise reads once, few, many or a size class.

TRBD1	TRBV6-1	few	TRBJ1-2	TGTGCCAGCAGTGAACGTATGGGACAGGGCTATGGCTACACCTTC	CASSERMGQGYGYTF
TRBD1	TRBV5-1	.	TRBJ2-7	TGCGCCAGCAGCTTGGCCGGGACAGGGGGGAACGAGCAGTACTTC	CASSLAGTGGNEQYF
TRBD2	TRBV28	few	TRBJ2-1	TGTGCCAGCAGTTCAGAACGACTAGCGGGAGGAACGGGGTTCTTC	CASSSERLAGGTGFF
TRBD1	TRBV18	once	TRBJ1-2	TGTGCCAGCTCACCTATAGAAGTGCAGGGGGTCTTAAACTATGGCTACACCTTC	CASSPIEVQGVLNYGYTF
.	TRBV28	.	TRBJ2-5	TGTGCCAGCGGCCCGTCAGCGGCAGAGACCCAGTACTTC	CASGPSAAETQYF
TRBD1	TRBV9	.	TRBJ1-1	TGTGCCAGCAGAATGACAGGGGCGGCGAACACTGAAGCTTTCTTT	CASRMTGAANTEAFF
TRBD1	TRBV12-5	.	TRBJ2-7	TGTGCTAGTGGCCGGGACAGAGCCTACGAGCAGTACTTC	CASGRDRAYEQYF
TRBD1	TRBV18	.	TRBJ2-7	TGTGCCAGCTCACCACGGACAGGGGATACCTACGAGCAGTACTTC	CASSPRTGDTYEQYF
TRBD2	TRBV5-8	.	TRBJ2-1	TGTGCCAGCAGCTTTAAATCTAGCGGGAGAGGGGCCTCCTACAATGAGCAGTTCTTC	CASSFKSSGRGASYNEQFF
.	TRBV6-1	.	TRBJ2-3	TGTGCCAGCCGTGGCGGGGAAGGGGCTAGCACAGATACGCAGTATTTT	CASRGGEGASTDTQYF
.	TRBV30	few	TRBJ1-1	TGTGCCTGGCAATCCGGCGGAATGAAAGCTTTCTTT	CAWQSGGMKAFF
.	TRBV5-4	.	TRBJ2-5	TGTGCCAGCAGCTTGGAGATCCGGGAGACCCAGTACTTC	CASSLEIRETQYF
.	TRBV19	.	TRBJ2-6	TGTGCCAGTAGTTTACCTCCCTACTCTGGGGCCAACGTCCTGACTTTC	CASSLPPYSGANVLTF
.	TRBV4-3	.	TRBJ1-2	TGCGCCAGCAGCCAAGATGACAAAGCTGGCTACACCTTC	CASSQDDKAGYTF
.	TRBV6-1	.	TRBJ1-5	TGTGCCAGCAAGGACTCGATCAGCCCCCAGCATTTT	CASKDSISPQHF
.	TRBV2	.	TRBJ2-2	TGTGCCAGCACGGAGGGAGCCGGGGAGCTGTTTTTT	CASTEGAGELFF
.	TRBV6-6	.	TRBJ1-6	TGTGCCAGCAGAAAAGAGGGTGCCCATTATAATTCACCCCTCCACTTT	CASRKEGAHYNSPLHF
.	TRBV9	.	TRBJ2-2	TGTGCCAGCAGCCCCAGGGGGAGGCAGGGCAACGGGGAGCTGTTTTTT	CASSPRGRQGNGELFF
.	TRBV7-8	.	TRBJ2-5	TGTGCCAGCAGCTTAGACCGGGGCCAAGAGACCCAGTACTTC	CASSLDRGQETQYF
.	TRBV4-2	once	TRBJ1-5	TGTGCCAGCAGCCAAGGGCAGCAGGCAGAGCCCCAGCATTTT	CASSQGQQAEPQHF
TRBD1	TRBV5-1	.	TRBJ2-2	TGCGCCAGCAGCCCAGGGGGCGCGAACACCGGGGAGCTGTTTTTT	CASSPGGANTGELFF
.	TRBV30	few	TRBJ1-1	TGTGCCTGGAGGCGGAGTTGGAACACTGAAGCTTTCTTT	CAWRRSWNTEAFF
TRBD1	TRBV27	.	TRBJ2-2	TGTGCCAGCAGTTTATGGGGACAGGGGTCCGGGGAGCTGTTTTTT	CASSLWGQGSGELFF
.	TRBV19	once	TRBJ2-7	TGTGCCAGTAGCCCAATCCCCCGGACCAGGGCCTACGAGCAGTACTTC	CASSPIPRTRAYEQYF
.	TRBV7-6	.	TRBJ2-3	TGTGCCAGCAGCCCGGATCGGGGAGGGGGGGGTACGCAGTATTTT	CASSPDRGGGGTQYF
TRBD1	TRBV2	.	TRBJ1-5	TGTGCCAGCAATATACAGGGGGGCCAGCCCCAGCATTTT	CASNIQGGQPQHF
TRBD2	TRBV5-1	.	TRBJ2-4	TGCGCCAGCAGCCTCCGGACTAGCGGAAACAAAAACATTCAGTACTTC	CASSLRTSGNKNIQYF
.	TRBV6-5	.	TRBJ2-3	TGTGCCAGCAATGCGGGGAACACAGATACGCAGTATTTT	CASNAGNTDTQYF
.	TRBV5-1	.	TRBJ2-7	TGCGCCAGCAGCTTGACCTCCGGGACTTCGTTTCGCGAGCAGTACTTC	CASSLTSGTSFREQYF